This TCR beta chain appears in the sequencing data of a study of early T cells in non-severe SARS-CoV-2 infection (dated by TCRdb to the early 2020s). Study-wide context: Because TCR sequencing was done on bulk RNA from unsorted whole blood, the alpha and beta chains could not be paired.

A case-control design nested within a healthcare worker cohort in London, UK, was used, with weekly nasopharyngeal swab PCR tests and blood sampling performed. Healthcare workers were recruited between 23 and 31 March 2020, during the week of the UK lockdown, and were followed weekly for up to roughly 16 weeks. Worth noting for this clonotype: No cognate antigen has been identified for it. No base qualities exist here, and no much larger clone lies one base off it.

For CDR1 and CDR2, the germline V gene lists SGHAT and FQNNGV. V and J lose 3 bases and 7 bases, and a span of 13 bases separates them. Spanning cysteine to phenylalanine, the CDR3 consists of 13 amino acids. CDR3 DNA only is kept here, 39 bases in frame from base 1. What the work shows at the level of the full study, not this receptor alone: VDJdb matching was skewed toward anti-spike CD8 responses, so virus-specific expansions were likely underestimated and private and CD4 specificities were missed.

The library was obtained by 5' RACE. Sequencing was carried out with a NextSeq 500. To correct for sequencing error and PCR bias, the TCR library protocol tagged individual cDNA molecules with unique molecular identifiers. Both TCR alpha and beta chains were sequenced, and tight co-correlation was observed between alpha and beta sequence abundances in each sample. The study's own analysis went as follows. V gene, J gene and CDR3 annotation of TCR sequences was performed with Decombinator V4. Expanded TCRs were defined as changing significantly between any two time points under a Poisson model with p below 0.0001. TCR abundances were normalised to the total number of TCRs sequenced in each sample and reported as counts per million. TRAV1-2 paired with TRAJ12, TRAJ20 or TRAJ33 defined MAIT TCRs, while TRAV10 paired with TRAJ18 defined iNKT TCRs. A search of VDJdb, accessed on 1 November 2021, was run for TCRs annotated to CMV, EBV and SARS-CoV-2, with TCRs annotated for multiple antigens excluded. TCRdb trimmed public reads at Q25 via fastp, called clones via MiXCR and kept in-frame beta chains. Here each entry gathers all rows of one CDR3 protein and keeps the most common genes and DNA. TCRdb assigned the V and J calls; the authors' analysis was not used. This sample has tens of thousands of distinct CDR3 sequences in its table, and approximately 9% of those were observed once. Of the sample, 4% to 5.5% is held by the ten largest clones.

This specimen consisted of whole blood, obtained at baseline. The origin of this receptor is an adult who was a healthcare worker with PCR-confirmed SARS-CoV-2 infection or an uninfected control (not recorded which). The chain links TRBV11-2 with TRBJ2-7; the D segment cannot be called with confidence. The CDR3: CASSFLESGEQYF. DNA sequence: TGTGCCAGCAGCTTCCTCGAATCCGGAGAGCAGTACTTC.